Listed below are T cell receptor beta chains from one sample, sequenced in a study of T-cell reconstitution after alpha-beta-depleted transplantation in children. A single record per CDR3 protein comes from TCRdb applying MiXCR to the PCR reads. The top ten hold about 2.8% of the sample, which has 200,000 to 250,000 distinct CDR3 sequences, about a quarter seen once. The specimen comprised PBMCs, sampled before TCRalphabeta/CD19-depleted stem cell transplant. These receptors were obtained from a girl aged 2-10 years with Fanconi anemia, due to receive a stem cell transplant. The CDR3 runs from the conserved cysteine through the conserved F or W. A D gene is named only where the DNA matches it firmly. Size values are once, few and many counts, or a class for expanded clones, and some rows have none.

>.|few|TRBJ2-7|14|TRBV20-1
CSARRDVISYEQYF
TGCAGTGCTAGACGGGACGTCATCTCCTACGAGCAGTACTTC
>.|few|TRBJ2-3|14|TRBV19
CASSKVAGTDTQYF
TGTGCCAGTAGTAAGGTAGCGGGCACAGATACGCAGTATTTT
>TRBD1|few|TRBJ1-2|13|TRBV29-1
CSVGTGATYGYTF
TGCAGCGTTGGGACAGGGGCTACCTATGGCTACACCTTC
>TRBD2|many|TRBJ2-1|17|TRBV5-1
CASSHGLAGGAYNEQFF
TGCGCCAGCAGCCACGGACTAGCGGGAGGAGCCTACAATGAGCAGTTCTTC
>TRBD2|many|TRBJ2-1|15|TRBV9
CASSPSGGPYNEQFF
TGTGCCAGCAGCCCTAGCGGGGGGCCCTACAATGAGCAGTTCTTC
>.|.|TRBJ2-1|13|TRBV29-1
CSVEDLDRKREFF
TGCAGCGTTGAGGATTTGGACAGAAAACGGGAGTTCTTC
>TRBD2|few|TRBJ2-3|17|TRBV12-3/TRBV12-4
CASSPRTSGASTDTQYF
TGTGCCAGCAGCCCCCGGACTAGCGGGGCTAGCACAGATACGCAGTATTTT
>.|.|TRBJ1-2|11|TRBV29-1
CSVYGEGGYTF
TGCAGCGTTTATGGGGAAGGCGGCTACACCTTC
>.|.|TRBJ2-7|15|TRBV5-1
CASSLAARARSEQYF
TGCGCCAGCAGCTTGGCCGCGCGAGCCAGATCCGAGCAGTACTTC
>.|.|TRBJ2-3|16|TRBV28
CASSTSLGLSTDTQYF
TGTGCCAGCAGTACATCACTAGGTCTTAGCACAGATACGCAGTATTTT
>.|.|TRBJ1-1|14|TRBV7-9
CASSLTAEGTEAFF
TGTGCCAGCAGCTTAACGGCCGAGGGGACCGAAGCTTTCTTT
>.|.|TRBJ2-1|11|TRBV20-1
CSAPRGDEQFF
TGCAGTGCGCCGAGGGGCGATGAGCAGTTCTTC
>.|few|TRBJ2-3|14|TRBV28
CASRSAVSTDTQYF
TGTGCCAGCAGGTCAGCGGTTAGCACAGATACGCAGTATTTT
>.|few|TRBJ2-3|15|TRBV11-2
CASSFPERSTDTQYF
TGTGCCAGCAGCTTTCCCGAGCGTAGCACAGATACGCAGTATTTT
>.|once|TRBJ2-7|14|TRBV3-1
CASSQLTRASEQYF
TGTGCCAGCAGCCAATTGACAAGGGCGTCCGAGCAGTACTTC
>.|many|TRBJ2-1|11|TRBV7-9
CASSLNNEQFF
TGTGCCAGCAGCTTAAACAATGAGCAGTTCTTC
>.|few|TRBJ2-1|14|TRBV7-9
CASRPTLAFNEQFF
TGTGCCAGCCGACCAACCTTGGCTTTTAATGAGCAGTTCTTC
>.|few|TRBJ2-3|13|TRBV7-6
CASSNIRADTQYF
TGTGCCAGCAGTAATATCCGAGCGGATACGCAGTATTTT
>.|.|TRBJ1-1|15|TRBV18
CASSPDGGRDTEAFF
TGTGCCAGCTCACCCGATGGGGGGCGAGACACTGAAGCTTTCTTT
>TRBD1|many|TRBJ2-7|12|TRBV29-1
CSVTDRLREQYF
TGCAGCGTTACGGACAGGCTGAGGGAGCAGTACTTC
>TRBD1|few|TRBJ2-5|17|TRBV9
CASSVRDRVIAGETQYF
TGTGCCAGCAGCGTCCGGGACAGGGTCATTGCCGGGGAGACCCAGTACTTC
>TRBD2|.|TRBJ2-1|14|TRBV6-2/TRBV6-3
CASSYVGLAHEQFF
TGTGCCAGCAGTTACGTCGGACTAGCTCATGAGCAGTTCTTC
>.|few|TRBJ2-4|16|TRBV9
CASSVGNGMAKNIQYF
TGTGCCAGCAGCGTAGGGAACGGGATGGCCAAAAACATTCAGTACTTC
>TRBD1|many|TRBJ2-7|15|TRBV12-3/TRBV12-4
CASRIAGTGFYEQYF
TGTGCCAGCAGAATAGCCGGGACAGGGTTCTACGAGCAGTACTTC
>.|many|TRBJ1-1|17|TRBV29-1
CSVGAAPARGDGTEAFF
TGCAGCGTGGGAGCGGCCCCCGCCCGGGGAGATGGCACTGAAGCTTTCTTT
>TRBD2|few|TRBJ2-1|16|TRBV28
CASSSPSGRTYNEQFF
TGTGCCAGCAGTTCCCCAAGCGGGAGGACCTACAATGAGCAGTTCTTC